This T cell receptor beta chain was identified during a study of blood T cell repertoires in COVID-19. The repertoire was sequenced with immunoSEQ multiplex PCR; TCRdb's copy has only in-frame clones and lacks some. The sample holds fewer than 250,000 clones, roughly 87% seen once. The length of the CDR3 is 13 residues. Trimming took off 4 bases at V and 5 bases at J, with 11 bases between the two ends. Germline values: CDR1 LNHDA, CDR2 SQIVND (reference sequence). Assignment of participants to cohorts was predicated upon participant-reported clinical history. The rearrangement joins TRBV19 to TRBJ1-2; the D is unclear. The receptor's source is a woman aged 25 to 45 with acute COVID-19. Material: PBMCs or T cells enriched from blood (not recorded which). CDR3 amino acids: CASSRTMTYGYTF. The CDR3 coding sequence is TGTGCCAGTAGTAGAACCATGACATATGGCTACACCTTC.